This T cell receptor (beta chain) was identified in a study of blood T cells in healthy people across ages. The sample holds many counts of this clonotype. No antigen is known for it. Study results and limitations: It was the long-lived donors that had more naive CD4+ cells and higher diversity than aged donors.

This CDR3 has 15 amino acids. V shed 1 base and J 0 bases; nucleotides not matched to a gene: 2. Using a J-beta primer mix together with a sample-barcoded 5' primer, a second PCR was run for about 6 to 11 cycles. MiXCR was run by TCRdb on the 5' RACE reads, yielding one entry per CDR3 protein. The table records 750,000 to 1,000,000 distinct CDR3 sequences, under 35% of them present only once. The same sample was also used in a study of T cells of mothers and their children. As reported in that work: A few healthy Caucasian mothers, along with their six children, were the donors. The second PCR's M1S primer added sample barcodes and 2-4 random nucleotides. For related and unrelated pairs alike, thymic selection shapes TCR recombination output similarly.

This receptor was obtained from a woman between 40 and 50 years old in good health. The V and J genes are TRBV12-3 or TRBV12-4 and TRBJ1-2, with 7 nucleotides matching TRBD1. The sample was blood. In nucleotides, the CDR3 is TGTGCCAGCAGTTTAGGACAGGGATCTAACTATGGCTACACCTTC. Residues: CASSLGQGSNYGYTF.